These 16 T cell receptor beta chains were sequenced from one sample in a study of blood T cell repertoires in COVID-19. Here immunoSEQ multiplex PCR was the method, and the copy in TCRdb shows in-frame clones only, minus some. The table shows approximately 82,000 clones, with around 82% occurring only once. Specimen: peripheral blood. Source of these receptors: a woman aged 60-70 years with acute or convalescent COVID-19.

The chain recombines TRBV5-5 with TRBJ2-2, with D perhaps matching TRBD1 (6 bases). The V and J ends lost 0 bases and 1 base respectively, with 16 bases between them. Germline CDR1 is SGHKS and CDR2 is YYEKEE (reference sequence). This CDR3 contains 18 residues. Here the CDR3 DNA reads TGTGCCAGCAGCTTGGGGGCAGGGGCTTATCTGAACACCGGGGAGCTGTTTTTT. Protein: CASSLGAGAYLNTGELFF. Full variable domain (outside the CDR3, taken from reference TRBV5-5 and TRBJ2-2): DAGVTQSPTHLIKTRGQQVTLRCSPISGHKSVSWYQQVLGQGPQFIFQYYEKEERGRGNFPDRFSARQFPNYSSELNVNALLLGDSALYLCASSLGAGAYLNTGELFFGEGSRLTVL.

This clone was observed a single time. The chain employs TRBV7-9 and TRBJ2-5, with 8 bases fitting TRBD1. The CDR3 is 13 amino acids. V gave up 4 bases and J gave up 5 bases; unmatched junction bases: 3. Germline V gene lookup returns CDR1 SEHNR and CDR2 FQNEAQ (reference sequence). In nucleotides, the CDR3 is TGTGCCAGCAGCTCCAGGGGGCCGGAGACCCAGTACTTC. This codes for CASSSRGPETQYF.

CDR3 nucleotides: TGCGCCAGCAGCAAGGACCAGGGATTTGAAGCTTTCTTT. Its translation is CASSKDQGFEAFF. The gene calls are TRBV5-1 and TRBJ1-1, with D possibly being TRBD1 (5 bases). The CDR3 sequence is 13 residues long. The V gene lost 4 bases and the J gene lost 7 bases, with 14 bases spanning the gap. Germline loops: CDR1 SGHRS, CDR2 YFSETQ.

V gene TRBV6-5 combines with J gene TRBJ1-2; 8 positions match TRBD1. Germline CDR1 reads MNHEY; CDR2 reads SVGAGI. The junction had 4 bases not matched to a gene; V was cut back by 6 bases and J by 7 bases. The CDR3 runs to 12 residues. CDR3 region: CASRVTGGGYTF. CDR3 coding DNA: TGTGCCAGCAGGGTAACAGGGGGTGGCTACACCTTC.

The chain couples TRBV11-3 to TRBJ2-7; D perhaps matches TRBD2 (6 bases). Trimming shortened V by 5 bases and J by 3 bases, and 17 bases separated the two germline ends. This CDR3 spans 15 amino acids. Germline CDR1 reads SGHNT; CDR2 reads YENEEA. CDR3 sequence reads: CASSPPGRQGYEQYF. The CDR3 nucleotides are TGTGCCAGCAGCCCCCCGGGGAGGCAGGGCTACGAGCAGTACTTC.

CDR3 nucleotide sequence: TGCGCCAGCAGCCTTCTAGGGGGGGCGTCAGATACGCAGTATTTT. Translation gives CASSLLGGASDTQYF. The V and J genes are TRBV5-1 and TRBJ2-3, with D maybe TRBD2 (7 bases). Germline assignment: CDR1 SGHRS and CDR2 YFSETQ. This CDR3 region has 15 residues. V was cut by 4 bases and J by 4 bases, with 16 bases left in between. The whole variable domain, filled in from reference TRBV5-1 and TRBJ2-3, reads KAGVTQTPRYLIKTRGQQVTLSCSPISGHRSVSWYQQTPGQGLQFLFEYFSETQRNKGNFPGRFSGRQFSNSRSEMNVSTLELGDSALYLCASSLLGGASDTQYFGPGTRLTVL.

The rearrangement uses TRBV23-1 and TRBJ2-1, with 14 bases matching TRBD2. TRBV23-1 carries the ORF label, with uncertain function. This CDR3 contains 17 residues. J lost 6 bases, V lost 0 bases, and 4 bases had no gene match. CDR3 region: CASSQSGLAGVRNEQFF. The CDR3 DNA sequence: TGCGCCAGCAGTCAATCGGGACTAGCGGGAGTCCGCAATGAGCAGTTCTTC.

The chain employs TRBV5-1 and TRBJ1-2; TRBD1 is a possible D gene (6 bases). This CDR3 is 13 amino acids long. Per the germline V gene, CDR1 is SGHRS and CDR2 is YFSETQ. Trimming shortened V by 4 bases and J by 3 bases, and 10 bases separated the two germline ends. CDR3 DNA sequence: TGCGCCAGCAGCCAACAGGGTGACTATGGCTACACCTTC. Its protein is CASSQQGDYGYTF.

This chain connects TRBV11-3 to TRBJ2-2; D uncertain. This CDR3 has 15 amino acids. The germline V gene has CDR1 SGHNT and CDR2 YENEEA. Trimming pared 5 bases from V and 5 bases from J, leaving 15 bases between. This CDR3 is CASSNRGVRTGELFF. The CDR3 nucleotides are TGTGCCAGCAGCAATAGAGGAGTAAGGACCGGGGAGCTGTTTTTT.

This clone was seen a few times. The genes are TRBV11-2 and TRBJ1-4; D unclear. V lost 5 bases to trimming and J lost 11 bases, with 9 bases between them. The CDR3 extends over 11 amino acids. Germline CDR1 and CDR2: SGHAT and FQNNGV. CDR3 sequence: CASSQTGKLFF. The CDR3 nucleotides are TGTGCCAGCAGCCAGACGGGGAAACTGTTTTTT. The full variable domain, in which reference TRBV11-2 and TRBJ1-4 provide the parts outside the CDR3, is EAGVAQSPRYKIIEKRQSVAFWCNPISGHATLYWYQQILGQGPKLLIQFQNNGVVDDSQLPKDRFSAERLKGVDSTLKIQPAKLEDSAVYLCASSQTGKLFFGSGTQLSVL.

The chain couples TRBV19 to TRBJ2-3; D call uncertain. Germline V gene lookup returns CDR1 LNHDA and CDR2 SQIVND (reference sequence). This CDR3 spans 13 amino acids. Trimming shortened V by 5 bases and J by 2 bases, and 8 bases separated the two germline ends. The CDR3 is CASSLQFTDTQYF. CDR3 sequence (DNA): TGTGCCAGTAGTCTACAGTTCACAGATACGCAGTATTTT.

The rearrangement uses TRBV2 and TRBJ2-3, with a weak D call TRBD1 (6 bases). V lost 6 bases and J 0 bases, leaving 16 bases between the germline ends. From germline, CDR1 is SNHLY and CDR2 FYNNEI. The CDR3 contains 16 residues. Here the CDR3 reads CASSVQGPLSTDTQYF. DNA for the CDR3: TGTGCCAGCAGCGTACAGGGCCCCCTTAGCACAGATACGCAGTATTTT.

This chain links TRBV5-3 with TRBJ2-7; 8 bases agree with TRBD2. TRBV5-3 is classed as an ORF, of uncertain function. Germline trimming cut 3 bases from V and 5 bases from J; bases unmatched to any gene: 16. The CDR3 sequence is 17 residues long. CDR3 sequence (DNA): TGTGCCAGAAGCTCCCCTCCGGCGGGGGGCCCCGGGGACGAGCAGTACTTC. Its protein is CARSSPPAGGPGDEQYF.

V gene TRBV9 combines with J gene TRBJ1-2; 9 bases line up with TRBD1. The junction had 4 bases not matched to a gene; V was cut back by 7 bases and J by 3 bases. Germline V gives CDR1 SGDLS, CDR2 YYNGEE. CDR3 size: 13 residues. The CDR3 is CASSRTGDYGYTF. The CDR3 nucleotides read TGTGCCAGCTCACGGACAGGGGACTATGGCTACACCTTC.

The V and J genes are TRBV5-4 and TRBJ2-7; 10 bases align to TRBD2. The CDR3 sequence is 15 residues long. Germline V gene sequence: CDR1 SGHNT, CDR2 YYREEE (reference sequence). V lost 4 bases and J lost 3; bases outside the gene matches: 7. The CDR3, as DNA: TGTGCCAGCAGCCCCCGGACTAGCGGAAACTACGAGCAGTACTTC. It codes for CASSPRTSGNYEQYF.

V usage is TRBV3-1 (or the pseudogene TRBV3-2) and J usage is TRBJ2-1, with D maybe TRBD1 (6 bases). V lost 0 bases to trimming and J lost 1 base, with 13 bases between them. The CDR3 contains 17 residues. Germline CDR1 is LGHDT and CDR2 is YNNKEL (reference sequence). This CDR3 is CASSQDFGQGSYNEQFF. The CDR3 bases are TGTGCCAGCAGCCAAGATTTTGGGCAGGGGTCCTACAATGAGCAGTTCTTC.